The clone carrying this T cell receptor beta chain occurred a few times. The CDR3 runs to 12 residues. The ends were cut back, 1 base at V and 9 bases at J, with 4 bases in the middle. In germline, CDR1 is LGHNA, CDR2 YNFKEQ. TCRdb keeps only in-frame clones here, not all; method: immunoSEQ multiplex PCR. The sample consists of roughly 2.4 million clones, more than 90% of them appearing once. The data are from a study of shared clonotypes between healthy human individuals. The clonotype comes from a man between 18 and 35 years old in good health. This chain connects TRBV4-2 to TRBJ1-6; D is ambiguous. Sequenced sample: naive CD4+ T cells sorted from blood. Subset in this sample: CD45RA+ positively selected. The CDR3 loop reads CASSQGSSPLHF. Here the CDR3 DNA reads TGTGCCAGCAGCCAAGGGAGTTCACCCCTCCACTTT.